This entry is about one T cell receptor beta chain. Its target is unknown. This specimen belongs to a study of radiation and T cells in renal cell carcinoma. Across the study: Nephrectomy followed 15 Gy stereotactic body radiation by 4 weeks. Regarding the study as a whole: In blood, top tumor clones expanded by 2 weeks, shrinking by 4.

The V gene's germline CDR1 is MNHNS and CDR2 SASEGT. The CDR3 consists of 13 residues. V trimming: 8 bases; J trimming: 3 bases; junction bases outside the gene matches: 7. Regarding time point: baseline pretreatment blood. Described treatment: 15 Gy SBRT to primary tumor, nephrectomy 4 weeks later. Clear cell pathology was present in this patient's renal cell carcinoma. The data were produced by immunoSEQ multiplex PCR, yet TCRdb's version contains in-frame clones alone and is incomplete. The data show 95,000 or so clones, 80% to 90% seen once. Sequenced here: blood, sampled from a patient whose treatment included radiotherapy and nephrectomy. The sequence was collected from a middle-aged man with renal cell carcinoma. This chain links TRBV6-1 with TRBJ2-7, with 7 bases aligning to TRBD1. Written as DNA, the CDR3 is TGTGCCAGCGTCACAGGGGTAGTCTACGAGCAGTACTTC. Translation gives CASVTGVVYEQYF.